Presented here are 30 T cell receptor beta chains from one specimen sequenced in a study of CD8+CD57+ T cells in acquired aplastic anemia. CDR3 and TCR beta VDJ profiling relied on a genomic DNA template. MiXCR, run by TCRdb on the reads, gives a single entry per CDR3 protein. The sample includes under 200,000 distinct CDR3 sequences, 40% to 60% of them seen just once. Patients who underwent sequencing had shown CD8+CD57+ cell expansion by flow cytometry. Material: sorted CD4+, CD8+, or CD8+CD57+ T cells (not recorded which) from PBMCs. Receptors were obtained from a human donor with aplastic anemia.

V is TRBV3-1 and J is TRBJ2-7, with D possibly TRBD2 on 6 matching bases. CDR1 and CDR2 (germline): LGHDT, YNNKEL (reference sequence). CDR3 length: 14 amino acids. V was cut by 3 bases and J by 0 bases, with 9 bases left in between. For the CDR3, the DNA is TGTGCCAGCAGCCATCTGGGGGGCTCCTACGAGCAGTACTTC. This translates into CASSHLGGSYEQYF.

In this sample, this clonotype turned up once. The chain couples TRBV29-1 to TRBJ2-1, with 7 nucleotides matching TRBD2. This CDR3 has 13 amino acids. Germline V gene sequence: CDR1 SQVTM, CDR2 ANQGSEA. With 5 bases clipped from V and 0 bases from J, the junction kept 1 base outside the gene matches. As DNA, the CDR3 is TGCAGCGTTTCGGGAGGCTCCTACAATGAGCAGTTCTTC. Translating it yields CSVSGGSYNEQFF.

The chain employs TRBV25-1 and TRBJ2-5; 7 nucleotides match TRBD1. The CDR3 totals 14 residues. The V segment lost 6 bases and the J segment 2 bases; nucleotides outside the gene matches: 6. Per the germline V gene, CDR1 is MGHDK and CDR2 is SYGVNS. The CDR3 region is CASRDRDPQETQYF. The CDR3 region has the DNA TGTGCCAGCAGAGACAGGGACCCACAAGAGACCCAGTACTTC. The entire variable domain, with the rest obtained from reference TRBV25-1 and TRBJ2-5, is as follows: EADIYQTPRYLVIGTGKKITLECSQTMGHDKMYWYQQDPGMELHLIHYSYGVNSTEKGDLSSESTVSRIRTEHFPLTLESARPSHTSQYLCASRDRDPQETQYFGPGTRLLVL.

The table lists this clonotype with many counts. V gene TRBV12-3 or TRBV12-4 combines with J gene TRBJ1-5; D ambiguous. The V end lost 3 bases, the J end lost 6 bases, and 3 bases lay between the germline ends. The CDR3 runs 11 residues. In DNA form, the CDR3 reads TGTGCCAGCAGTTTTGGTCAGCCCCAGCATTTT. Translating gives CASSFGQPQHF.

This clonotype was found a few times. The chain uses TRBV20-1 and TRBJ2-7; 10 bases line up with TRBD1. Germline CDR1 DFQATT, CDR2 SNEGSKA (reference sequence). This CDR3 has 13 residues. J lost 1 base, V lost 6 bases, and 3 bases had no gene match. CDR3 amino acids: CSARGQGSYEQYF. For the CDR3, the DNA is TGCAGTGCGAGGGGACAGGGGTCCTACGAGCAGTACTTC.

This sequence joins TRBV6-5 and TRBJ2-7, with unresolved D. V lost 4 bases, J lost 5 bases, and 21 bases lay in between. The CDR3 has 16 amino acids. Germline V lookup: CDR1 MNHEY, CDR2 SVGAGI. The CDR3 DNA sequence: TGTGCCAGCAGTTCCACTGGGGAAGGGTACCGGAACGAGCAGTACTTC. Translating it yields CASSSTGEGYRNEQYF.

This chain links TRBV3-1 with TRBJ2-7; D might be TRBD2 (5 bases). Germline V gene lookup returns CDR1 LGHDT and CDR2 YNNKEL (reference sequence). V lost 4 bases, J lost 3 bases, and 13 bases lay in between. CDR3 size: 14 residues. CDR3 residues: CASSPGSGDYEQYF. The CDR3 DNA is TGTGCCAGCAGCCCCGGCTCCGGGGACTACGAGCAGTACTTC.

This CDR3 is CATSDMTADQPQHF. CDR3 nucleotide sequence: TGTGCCACCAGTGATATGACGGCGGATCAGCCCCAGCATTTT. The rearrangement links TRBV24-1 to TRBJ1-5, with D uncertain. Deletions cut 3 bases from V and 5 bases from J, with 10 bases between. The germline V gene encodes CDR1 KGHDR and CDR2 SFDVKD. There are 14 residues in the CDR3.

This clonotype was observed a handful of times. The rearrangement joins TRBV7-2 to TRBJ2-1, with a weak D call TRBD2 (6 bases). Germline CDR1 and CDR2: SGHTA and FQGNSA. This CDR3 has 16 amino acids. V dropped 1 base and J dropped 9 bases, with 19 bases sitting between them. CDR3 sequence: CASSLDRPSREIEQFF. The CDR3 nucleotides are TGTGCCAGCAGCTTAGATCGGCCTAGTCGGGAGATTGAGCAGTTCTTC.

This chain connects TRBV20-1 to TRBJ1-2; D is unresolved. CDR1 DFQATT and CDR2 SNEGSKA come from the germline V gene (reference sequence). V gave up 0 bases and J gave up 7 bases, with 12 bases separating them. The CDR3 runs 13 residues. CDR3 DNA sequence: TGCAGTGCTAGAGATAGAGGGATAGCTGGCTACACCTTC. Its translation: CSARDRGIAGYTF.

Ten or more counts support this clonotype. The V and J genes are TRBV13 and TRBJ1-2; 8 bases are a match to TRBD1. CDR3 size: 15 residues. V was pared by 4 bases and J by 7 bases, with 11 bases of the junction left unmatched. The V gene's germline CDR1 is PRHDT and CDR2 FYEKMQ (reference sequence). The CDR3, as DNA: TGTGCCAGCAGCTCCAACAGACAGGGGTTTAGTGGCTACACCTTC. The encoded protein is CASSSNRQGFSGYTF.

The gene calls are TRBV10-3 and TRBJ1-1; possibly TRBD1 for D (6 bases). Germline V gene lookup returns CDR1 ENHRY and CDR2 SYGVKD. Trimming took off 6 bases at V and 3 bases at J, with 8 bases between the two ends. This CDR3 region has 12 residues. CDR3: CAIRGADTEAFF. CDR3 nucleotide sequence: TGTGCCATCAGGGGGGCGGACACTGAAGCTTTCTTT.

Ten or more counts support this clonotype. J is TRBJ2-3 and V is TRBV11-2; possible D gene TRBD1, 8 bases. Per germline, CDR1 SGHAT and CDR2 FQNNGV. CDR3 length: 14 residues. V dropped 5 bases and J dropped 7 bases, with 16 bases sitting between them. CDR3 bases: TGTGCCAGCAGCCCGACAGGGGAGGGAAATACGCAGTATTTT. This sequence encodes CASSPTGEGNTQYF.

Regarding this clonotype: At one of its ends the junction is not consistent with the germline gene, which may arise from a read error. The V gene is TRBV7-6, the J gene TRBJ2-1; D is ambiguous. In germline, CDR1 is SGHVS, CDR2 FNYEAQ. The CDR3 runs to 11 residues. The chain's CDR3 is CASSFGNEQLF. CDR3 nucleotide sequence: TGTGCCAGCAGCTTCGGTAATGAGCAGCTCTTC.

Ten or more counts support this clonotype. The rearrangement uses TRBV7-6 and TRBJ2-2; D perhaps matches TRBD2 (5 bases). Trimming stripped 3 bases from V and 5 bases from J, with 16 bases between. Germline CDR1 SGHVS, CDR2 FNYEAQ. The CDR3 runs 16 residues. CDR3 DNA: TGTGCCAGCAGCTTCCCGCGACTACCGCGGACCGGGGAGCTGTTTTTT. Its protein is CASSFPRLPRTGELFF.

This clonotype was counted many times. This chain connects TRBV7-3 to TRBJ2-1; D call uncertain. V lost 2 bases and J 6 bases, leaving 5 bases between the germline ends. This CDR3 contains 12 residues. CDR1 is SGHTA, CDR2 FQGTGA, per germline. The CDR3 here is CASSLSPNEQFF. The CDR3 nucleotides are TGTGCCAGCAGCTTATCCCCCAATGAGCAGTTCTTC.

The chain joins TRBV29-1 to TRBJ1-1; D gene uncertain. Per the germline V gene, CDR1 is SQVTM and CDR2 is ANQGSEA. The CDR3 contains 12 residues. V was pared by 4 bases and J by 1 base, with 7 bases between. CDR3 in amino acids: CSVGLENTEAFF. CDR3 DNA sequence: TGCAGCGTTGGTCTAGAGAACACTGAAGCTTTCTTT.

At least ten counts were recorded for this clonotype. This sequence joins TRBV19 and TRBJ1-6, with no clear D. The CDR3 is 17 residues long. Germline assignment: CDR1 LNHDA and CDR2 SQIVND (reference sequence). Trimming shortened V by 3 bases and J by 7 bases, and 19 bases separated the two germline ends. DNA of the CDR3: TGTGCCAGTAGTATGGCTATGGCGGGCACGCGGAATTCACCCCTCCACTTT. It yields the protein CASSMAMAGTRNSPLHF.

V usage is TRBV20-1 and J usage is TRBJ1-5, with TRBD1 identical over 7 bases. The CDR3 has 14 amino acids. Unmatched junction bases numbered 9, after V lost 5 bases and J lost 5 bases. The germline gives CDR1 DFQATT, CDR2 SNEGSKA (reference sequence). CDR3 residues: CSASDRAADQPQHF. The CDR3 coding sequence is TGCAGTGCTTCAGACAGGGCCGCCGATCAGCCCCAGCATTTT.

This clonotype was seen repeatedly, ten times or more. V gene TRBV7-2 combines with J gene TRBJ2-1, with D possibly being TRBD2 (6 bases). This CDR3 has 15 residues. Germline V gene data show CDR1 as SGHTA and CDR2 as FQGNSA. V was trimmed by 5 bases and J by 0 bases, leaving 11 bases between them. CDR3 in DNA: TGTGCCAGCAGCACGTCCGGGAGCTCCTACAATGAGCAGTTCTTC. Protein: CASSTSGSSYNEQFF.

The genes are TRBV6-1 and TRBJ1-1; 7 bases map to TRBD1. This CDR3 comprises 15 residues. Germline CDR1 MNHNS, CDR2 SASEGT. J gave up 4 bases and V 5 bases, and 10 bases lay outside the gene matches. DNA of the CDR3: TGTGCCAGCAGTACGACAGGGCAGGGGTCCACTGAAGCTTTCTTT. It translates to CASSTTGQGSTEAFF.

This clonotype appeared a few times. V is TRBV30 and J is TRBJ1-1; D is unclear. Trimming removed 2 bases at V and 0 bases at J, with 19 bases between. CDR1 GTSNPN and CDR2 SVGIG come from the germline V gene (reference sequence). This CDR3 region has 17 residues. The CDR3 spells CAWSPLMGGPMNTEAFF. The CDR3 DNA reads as TGTGCCTGGAGTCCTCTCATGGGAGGTCCCATGAACACTGAAGCTTTCTTT.

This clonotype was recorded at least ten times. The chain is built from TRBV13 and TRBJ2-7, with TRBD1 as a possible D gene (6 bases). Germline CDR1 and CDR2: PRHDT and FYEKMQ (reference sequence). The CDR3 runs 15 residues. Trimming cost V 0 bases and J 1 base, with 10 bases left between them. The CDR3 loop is CASSLGGDKSYEQYF. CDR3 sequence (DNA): TGTGCCAGCAGCTTAGGGGGGGACAAATCCTACGAGCAGTACTTC.

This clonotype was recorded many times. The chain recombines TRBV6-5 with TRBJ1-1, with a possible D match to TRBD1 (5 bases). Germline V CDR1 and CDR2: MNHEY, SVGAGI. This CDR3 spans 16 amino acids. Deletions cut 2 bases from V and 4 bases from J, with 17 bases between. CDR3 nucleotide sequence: TGTGCCAGCAGTTACGGTCGGACACCCTTGGGCACTGAAGCTTTCTTT. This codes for CASSYGRTPLGTEAFF.

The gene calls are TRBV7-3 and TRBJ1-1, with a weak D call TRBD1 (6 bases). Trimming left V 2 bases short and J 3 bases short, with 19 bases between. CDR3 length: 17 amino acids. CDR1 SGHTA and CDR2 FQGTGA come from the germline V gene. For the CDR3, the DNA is TGTGCCAGCAGCTTATTGATTTCCGGGACACATGACACTGAAGCTTTCTTT. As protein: CASSLLISGTHDTEAFF.

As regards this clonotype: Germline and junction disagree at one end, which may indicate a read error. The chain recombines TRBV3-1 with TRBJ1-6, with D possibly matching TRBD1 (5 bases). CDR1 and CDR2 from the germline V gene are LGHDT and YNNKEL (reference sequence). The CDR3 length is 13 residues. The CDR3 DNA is TGTGCCAGCGGCCAAGAGGGGTCTGGGGTACCCCACTTT. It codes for CASGQEGSGVPHF.

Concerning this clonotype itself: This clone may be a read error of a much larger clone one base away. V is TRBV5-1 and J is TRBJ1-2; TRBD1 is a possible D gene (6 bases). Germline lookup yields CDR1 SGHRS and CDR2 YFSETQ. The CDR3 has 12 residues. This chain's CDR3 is CASSFVRGPLSF. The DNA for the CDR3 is TGCGCCAGCAGCTTTGTCAGGGGCCCTCTCTCCTTC.

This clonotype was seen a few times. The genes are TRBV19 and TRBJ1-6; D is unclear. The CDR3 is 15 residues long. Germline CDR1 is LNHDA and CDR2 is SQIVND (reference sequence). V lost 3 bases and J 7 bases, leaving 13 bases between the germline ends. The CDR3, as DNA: TGTGCCAGTAGTATGTCCTCGGGAGACAATTCACCCCTCCACTTT. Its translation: CASSMSSGDNSPLHF.

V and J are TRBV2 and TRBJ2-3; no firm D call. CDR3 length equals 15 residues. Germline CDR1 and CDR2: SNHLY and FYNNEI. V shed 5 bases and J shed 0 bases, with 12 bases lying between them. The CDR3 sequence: CASSPTVSSTDTQYF. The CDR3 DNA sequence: TGTGCCAGCAGTCCAACCGTTTCTAGCACAGATACGCAGTATTTT.

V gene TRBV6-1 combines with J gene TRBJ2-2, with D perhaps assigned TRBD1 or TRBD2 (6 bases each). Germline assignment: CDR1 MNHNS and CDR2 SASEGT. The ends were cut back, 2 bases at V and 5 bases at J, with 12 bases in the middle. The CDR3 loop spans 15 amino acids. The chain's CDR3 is CASSELGAGTGELFF. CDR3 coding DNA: TGTGCCAGCAGTGAACTGGGGGCGGGGACCGGGGAGCTGTTTTTT.